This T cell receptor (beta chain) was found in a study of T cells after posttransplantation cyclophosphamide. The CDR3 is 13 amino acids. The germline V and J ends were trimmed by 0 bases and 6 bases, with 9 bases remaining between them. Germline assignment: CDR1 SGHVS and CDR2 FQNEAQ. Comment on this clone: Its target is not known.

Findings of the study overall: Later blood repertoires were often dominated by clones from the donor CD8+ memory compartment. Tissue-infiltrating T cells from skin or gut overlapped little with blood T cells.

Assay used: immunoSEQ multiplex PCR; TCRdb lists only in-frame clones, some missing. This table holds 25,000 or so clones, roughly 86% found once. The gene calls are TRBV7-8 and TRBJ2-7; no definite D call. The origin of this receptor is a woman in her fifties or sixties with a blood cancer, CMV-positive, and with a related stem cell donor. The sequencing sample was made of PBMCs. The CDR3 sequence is CASSLALQAEQYF. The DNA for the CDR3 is TGTGCCAGCAGCTTAGCGCTTCAGGCCGAGCAGTACTTC.